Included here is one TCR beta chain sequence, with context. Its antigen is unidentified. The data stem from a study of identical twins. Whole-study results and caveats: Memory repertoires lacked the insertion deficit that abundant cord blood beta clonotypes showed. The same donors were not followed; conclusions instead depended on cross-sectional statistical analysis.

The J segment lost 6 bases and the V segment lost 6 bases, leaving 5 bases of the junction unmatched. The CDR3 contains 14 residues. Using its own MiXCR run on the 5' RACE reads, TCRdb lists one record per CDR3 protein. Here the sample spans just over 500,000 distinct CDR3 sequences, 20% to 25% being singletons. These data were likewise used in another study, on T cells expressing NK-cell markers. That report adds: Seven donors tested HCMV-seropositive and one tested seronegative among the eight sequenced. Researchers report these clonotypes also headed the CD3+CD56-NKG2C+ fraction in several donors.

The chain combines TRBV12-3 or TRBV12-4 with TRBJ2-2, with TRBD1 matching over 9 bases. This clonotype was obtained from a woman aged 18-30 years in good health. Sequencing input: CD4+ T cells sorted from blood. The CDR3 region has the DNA TGTGCCAGCAGCCGGGACAGGGTGGCCGGGGAGCTGTTTTTT. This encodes CASSRDRVAGELFF.